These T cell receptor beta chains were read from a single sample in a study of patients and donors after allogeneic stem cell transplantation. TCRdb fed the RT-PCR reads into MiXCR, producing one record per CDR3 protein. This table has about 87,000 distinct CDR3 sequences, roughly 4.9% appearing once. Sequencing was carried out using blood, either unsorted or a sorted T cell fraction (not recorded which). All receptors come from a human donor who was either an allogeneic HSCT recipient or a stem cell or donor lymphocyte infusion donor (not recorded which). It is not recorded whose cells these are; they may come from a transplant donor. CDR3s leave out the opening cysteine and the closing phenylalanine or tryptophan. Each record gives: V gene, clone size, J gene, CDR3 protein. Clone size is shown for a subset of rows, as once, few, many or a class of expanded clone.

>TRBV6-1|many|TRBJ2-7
ASSERGAYEQY
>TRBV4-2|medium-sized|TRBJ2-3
ASSQRPGDTQY
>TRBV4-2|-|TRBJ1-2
ASSQAGANYGYT
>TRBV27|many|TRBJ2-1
ASSRSSGSSNEQF
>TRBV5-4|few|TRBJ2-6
ASSLGRGSGANVLT
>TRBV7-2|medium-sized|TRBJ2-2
ASSRQRGELF
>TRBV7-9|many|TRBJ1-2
ASSPDRVVYGYT
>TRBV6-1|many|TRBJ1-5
ASSGTGYNQPQH
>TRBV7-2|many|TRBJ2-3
ASSLGRATDTQY
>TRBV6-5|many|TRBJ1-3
ASSYSSTGAGNTIY
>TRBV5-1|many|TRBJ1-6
ASSLVQGDGSPLH
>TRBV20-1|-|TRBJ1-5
SAGGQSERQPQH
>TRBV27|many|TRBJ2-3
ASSFGGFTDTQY
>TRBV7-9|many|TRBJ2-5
ASSLRGAGKIRETQY
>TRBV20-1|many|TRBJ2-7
SASVPGMTYEQY
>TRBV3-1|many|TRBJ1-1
ASSQASGGTEAF
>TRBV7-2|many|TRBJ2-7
ASSAAGLSSYEQY
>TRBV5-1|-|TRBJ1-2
ASSPGPQGSAGYT
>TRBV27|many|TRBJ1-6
ASSADLGGNSPLH